One sample yielded the 10 T cell receptor beta chains listed below, sequenced in a study of cytomegalovirus exposure and HLA in healthy donors. Primers: 60 Vbeta forward and 13 Jbeta reverse. Some clones are missing from TCRdb's copy, which holds only in-frame ones; the method was immunoSEQ multiplex PCR. Among 160,000 or so clones listed, about four fifths were seen once. Sequencing used PBMCs. These receptors came from a woman between 18 and 29 years old in good health and CMV-seropositive.

The chain is built from TRBV6-1 and TRBJ2-7, with TRBD1 identical over 10 bases. Per germline, CDR1 MNHNS and CDR2 SASEGT. The CDR3 is 15 residues long. V lost 8 bases, J lost 0 bases, and 7 bases stayed unmatched. CDR3 nucleotide sequence: TGTGCCAGCGGGGAAGGACAGGGGGTCTCCTACGAGCAGTACTTC. Translated, it gives CASGEGQGVSYEQYF.

This rearrangement joins TRBV30 to TRBJ1-2; D might be TRBD1 (5 bases). Trimming pared 3 bases from V and 8 bases from J, leaving 16 bases between. The CDR3 is 13 residues long. Per germline, CDR1 GTSNPN and CDR2 SVGIG (reference sequence). CDR3 sequence reads: CAWSPRAGSGYTF. As DNA, the CDR3 is TGTGCCTGGAGCCCCAGGGCAGGGTCGGGCTACACCTTC. The whole variable domain, filled in from reference TRBV30 and TRBJ1-2, reads SQTIHQWPATLVQPVGSPLSLECTVEGTSNPNLYWYRQAAGRGLQLLFYSVGIGQISSEVPQNLSASRPQDRQFILSSKKLLLSDSGFYLCAWSPRAGSGYTFGSGTRLTVV.

This chain connects TRBV7-9 to TRBJ1-5; D call uncertain. This CDR3 has 15 residues. V was cut by 0 bases and J by 0 bases, with 6 bases left in between. Germline V gene lookup returns CDR1 SEHNR and CDR2 FQNEAQ (reference sequence). The DNA of the CDR3 is TGTGCCAGCAGCTTAGCACAGAATAGCAATCAGCCCCAGCATTTT. Residues: CASSLAQNSNQPQHF.

This chain uses TRBV7-2 with TRBJ2-1; 7 positions match TRBD1. The CDR3 runs to 15 residues. The germline CDR1 and CDR2 sequences are SGHTA and FQGNSA. V was clipped by 5 bases and J by 7 bases; unmatched bases: 11. CDR3 in amino acids: CASSKEQGLRNEQFF. CDR3 sequence (DNA): TGTGCCAGCAGCAAAGAACAGGGGCTTAGGAATGAGCAGTTCTTC.

V gene TRBV30 combines with J gene TRBJ1-1, with D uncertain. CDR1 GTSNPN and CDR2 SVGIG come from the germline V gene (reference sequence). This CDR3 contains 10 residues. V lost 5 bases, J lost 10 bases, and 11 bases lay in between. CDR3 loop: CAWETELAFF. DNA for the CDR3: TGTGCCTGGGAAACAGAATTAGCTTTCTTT.

Points on this clone: Different DNA sequences within this sample yield the same CDR3. This chain joins TRBV29-1 and TRBJ1-2, with 7 bases that match TRBD1. This CDR3 has 13 amino acids. The V gene's germline CDR1 is SQVTM and CDR2 ANQGSEA. The ends lost 4 bases at V and 3 bases at J; junction bases unmatched: 5. The CDR3 loop is CSVGDRGYYGYTF. CDR3 nucleotide sequence: TGCAGCGTTGGGGACAGAGGGTACTATGGCTACACCTTC.

This chain connects TRBV7-2 to TRBJ2-1, with D perhaps matching TRBD2 (7 bases). The length of the CDR3 is 18 residues. Trimming shortened V by 5 bases and J by 4 bases, and 24 bases separated the two germline ends. Germline V lookup: CDR1 SGHTA, CDR2 FQGNSA. In nucleotides, the CDR3 is TGTGCCAGCAGCCAAAGAAGGGGACGAGGGGGGGCGTACAATGAGCAGTTCTTC. It is translated as CASSQRRGRGGAYNEQFF. The full variable domain, with the rest looked up from reference TRBV7-2 and TRBJ2-1, is GAGVSQSPSNKVTEKGKDVELRCDPISGHTALYWYRQSLGQGLEFLIYFQGNSAPDKSGLPSDRFSAERTGGSVSTLTIQRTQQEDSAVYLCASSQRRGRGGAYNEQFFGPGTRLTVL.

The V and J genes are TRBV7-6 and TRBJ2-3; no reliable D call. Germline V gene lookup returns CDR1 SGHVS and CDR2 FNYEAQ. Deletions cut 5 bases from V and 6 bases from J, with 9 bases between. CDR3 length equals 12 residues. CDR3 coding DNA: TGTGCCAGCAGCACATATCGTGATACGCAGTATTTT. Protein product: CASSTYRDTQYF.

This sequence joins TRBV4-2 and TRBJ2-4; D unresolved. The length of the CDR3 is 15 residues. Deletions cut 1 base from V and 13 bases from J, with 20 bases between. Germline V gene data show CDR1 as LGHNA and CDR2 as YNFKEQ. This CDR3 reads CASSQAGMVGQPQYF. The CDR3 nucleotides are TGTGCCAGCAGCCAAGCGGGTATGGTTGGCCAGCCGCAGTACTTC.

The genes are TRBV29-1 and TRBJ2-5; D perhaps matches TRBD2 (6 bases). V lost 1 base, J lost 2 bases, and 14 bases lay in between. Germline CDR1 SQVTM, CDR2 ANQGSEA. The CDR3 loop spans 15 amino acids. CDR3 DNA sequence: TGCAGCGTTGAAGGGGACTCCTCAGGGCAAGAGACCCAGTACTTC. Translating gives CSVEGDSSGQETQYF.